At least ten counts were recorded for the clone carrying this T cell receptor (beta chain). A single record per CDR3 protein comes from TCRdb applying MiXCR to the 5' RACE reads. The profile shows under 70,000 distinct CDR3 sequences, roughly 3.5% of them singletons. This record comes from a study of neurological immune-mediated disorders. The V gene end was trimmed by 6 bases and the J gene end by 5 bases; junction bases not matched to a gene: 9. CDR3 size: 15 residues. Germline loops: CDR1 MNHEY, CDR2 SVGAGI. V usage is TRBV6-5 and J usage is TRBJ2-7; 11 nucleotides align to TRBD2. This TCR was recovered from a woman in her 30s with multiple sclerosis. Source material: PBMCs. The CDR3 loop reads CASRLAGGSVNEQYF. The CDR3 DNA reads as TGTGCCAGCAGGCTAGCGGGAGGTTCGGTTAACGAGCAGTACTTC.